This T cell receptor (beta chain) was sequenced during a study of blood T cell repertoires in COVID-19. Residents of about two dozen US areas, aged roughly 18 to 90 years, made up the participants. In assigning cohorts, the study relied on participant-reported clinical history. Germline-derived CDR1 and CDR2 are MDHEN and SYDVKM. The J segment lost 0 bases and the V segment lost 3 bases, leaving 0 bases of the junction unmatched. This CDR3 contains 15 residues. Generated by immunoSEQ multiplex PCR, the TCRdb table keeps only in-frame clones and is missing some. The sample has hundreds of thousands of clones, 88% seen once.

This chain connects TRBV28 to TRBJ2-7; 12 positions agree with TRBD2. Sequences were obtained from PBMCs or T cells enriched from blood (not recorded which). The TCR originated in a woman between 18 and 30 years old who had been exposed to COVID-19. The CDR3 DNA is TGTGCCAGCAGTTTGGGACTAGCGGGCTCCTACGAGCAGTACTTC. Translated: CASSLGLAGSYEQYF. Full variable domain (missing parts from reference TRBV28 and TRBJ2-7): DVKVTQSSRYLVKRTGEKVFLECVQDMDHENMFWYRQDPGLGLRLIYFSYDVKMKEKGDIPEGYSVSREKKERFSLILESASTNQTSMYLCASSLGLAGSYEQYFGPGTRLTVT.